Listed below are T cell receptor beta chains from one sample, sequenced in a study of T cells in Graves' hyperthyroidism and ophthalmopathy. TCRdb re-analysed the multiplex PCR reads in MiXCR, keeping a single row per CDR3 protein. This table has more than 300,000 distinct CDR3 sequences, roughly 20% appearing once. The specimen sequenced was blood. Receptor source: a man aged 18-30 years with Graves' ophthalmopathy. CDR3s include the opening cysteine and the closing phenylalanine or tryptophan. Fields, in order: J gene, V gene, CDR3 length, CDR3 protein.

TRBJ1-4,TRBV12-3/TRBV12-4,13,CASSKYRDEKLFF
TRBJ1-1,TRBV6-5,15,CASSYSRAPNTEAFF
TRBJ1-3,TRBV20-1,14,CSAEGEGTGNTIYF
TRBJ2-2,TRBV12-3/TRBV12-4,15,CASSQRTGNTGELFF
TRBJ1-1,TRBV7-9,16,CASSPIRTDRESEAFF
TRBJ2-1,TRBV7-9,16,CASTAPGGEGYNEQFF
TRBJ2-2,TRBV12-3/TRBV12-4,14,CASSLWQDGGELFF
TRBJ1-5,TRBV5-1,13,CASSLEWGQPQHF
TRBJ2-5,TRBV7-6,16,CASSLALPRFLETQYF
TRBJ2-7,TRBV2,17,CASILTPGNSGSYEQYF
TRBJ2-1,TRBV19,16,CASSITGLARYYEQFF
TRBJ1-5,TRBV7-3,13,CASSPGPGGPQHF
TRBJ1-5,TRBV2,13,CASSPPGNQPQHF
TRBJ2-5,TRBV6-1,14,CASSPDRAVETQYF
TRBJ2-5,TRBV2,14,CASRVVGSQETQYF
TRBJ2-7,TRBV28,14,CASSEGQANYEQYF
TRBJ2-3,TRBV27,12,CASSSRLAGQYF
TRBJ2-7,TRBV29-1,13,CSVLRTDSYEQYF
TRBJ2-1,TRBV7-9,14,CASSPPVGLNEQFF
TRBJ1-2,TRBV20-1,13,CSFGTGGNYGYTF
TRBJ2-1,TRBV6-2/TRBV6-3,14,CASSPGQGHNEQFF
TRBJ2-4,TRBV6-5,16,CASSYSFGQGGDIQYF
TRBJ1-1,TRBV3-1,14,CASSQAGENTEAFF
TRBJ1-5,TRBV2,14,CASNAGGGNQPQHF
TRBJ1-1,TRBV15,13,CATSNSQGAEAFF
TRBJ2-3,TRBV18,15,CASSRPGTSSDTQYF
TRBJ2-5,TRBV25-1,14,CASSERTGQETQYF
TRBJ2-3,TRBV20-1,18,CSASSPGTSATGTDTQYF
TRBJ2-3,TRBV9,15,CASSQGGRAPDTQYF
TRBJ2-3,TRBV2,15,CASGETSGDADTQYF
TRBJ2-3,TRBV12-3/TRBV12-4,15,CASSFGGQSTNTQYF
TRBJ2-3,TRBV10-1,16,CASSEMGSGATDTQYF
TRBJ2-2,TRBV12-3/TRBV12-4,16,CASTRITIANTGELFF
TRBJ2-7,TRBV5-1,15,CASSSAVGLTYEQYF
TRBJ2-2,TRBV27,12,CASTSNTGELFF
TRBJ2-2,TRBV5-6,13,CASSLWGPGELFF
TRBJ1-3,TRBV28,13,CASISGSGNTIYF
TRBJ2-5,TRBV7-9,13,CATASGWSETQYF
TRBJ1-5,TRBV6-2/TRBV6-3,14,CASSSININQPQHF
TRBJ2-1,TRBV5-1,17,CASSLGSGLALYNEQFF
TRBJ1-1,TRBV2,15,CASGGGIGANTEAFF
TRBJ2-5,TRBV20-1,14,CSARDQGVQETQYF
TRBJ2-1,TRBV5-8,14,CASSLTQGLNEQFF
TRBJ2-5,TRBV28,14,CASSLSGQGIGQYF
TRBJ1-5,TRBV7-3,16,CASSLLPGSLNQPQHF
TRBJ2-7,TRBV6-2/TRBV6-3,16,CASSSEGTASSYEQYF
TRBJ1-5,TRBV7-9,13,CASSVGLNQPQHF
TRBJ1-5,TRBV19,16,CASRTQGQGGNQPQHF
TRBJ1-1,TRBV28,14,CASIPGQGRTEAFF
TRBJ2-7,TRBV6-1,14,CASSFGQGKGEQYF
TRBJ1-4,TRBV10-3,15,CAISESRDINEKLFF
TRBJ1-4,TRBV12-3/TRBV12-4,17,CASSLSPTGVTNEKLFF
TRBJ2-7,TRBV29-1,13,CSVEFGGTYEQYF
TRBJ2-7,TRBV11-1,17,CASSLGGSGTGPYEQYF
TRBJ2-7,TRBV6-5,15,CASSYSRSDSYEQYF